The 8 T cell receptor beta chains given below trace back to one sample, sequenced in a study of blood T cells in healthy people across ages (dated by TCRdb to the mid-2010s). The library was made by 5' RACE. Sequenced using an Illumina HiSeq 2500. A second PCR of roughly 7 to 11 cycles was performed with a sample-barcoded 5' primer and a J-beta primer mix. TCRdb reworked the public reads: Q25 trimming with fastp, MiXCR clone assembly, productive beta chains retained. Each entry is one CDR3 protein sequence, shown with its most common DNA and genes. Within this sample are some 800,000 distinct CDR3 sequences, with roughly 25% of them counted one time only. 3.7% of the sample goes to the ten largest clones. These records were also assigned to another study, of T cells of mothers and their children.

The sequencing input was blood. The source of these receptors is a boy between 10 and 17 years old in good health.

The count of this clonotype is one. The rearrangement links TRBV4-2 to TRBJ2-1; 9 positions match TRBD2. The J call is doubtful: the DNA matches TRBJ2-7 better. CDR1 and CDR2 (germline): LGHNA, YNFKEQ. The CDR3 consists of 17 residues. This CDR3 is CASSQEVSGLANYEQYF. CDR3 in DNA: TGTGCCAGCAGCCAAGAGGTTAGCGGACTAGCGAACTACGAGCAGTACTTC.

The rearrangement uses TRBV18 and TRBJ1-4; D unclear. V dropped 3 bases and J dropped 7 bases, with 6 bases sitting between them. This CDR3 region has 12 residues. Germline V gives CDR1 KGHSH, CDR2 LQKENI. The CDR3 nucleotides are TGTGCCAGCTCACCGGCACGTGAAAAACTGTTTTTT. As protein: CASSPAREKLFF. The whole variable domain, filled in from reference TRBV18 and TRBJ1-4, reads NAGVMQNPRHLVRRRGQEARLRCSPMKGHSHVYWYRQLPEEGLKFMVYLQKENIIDESGMPKERFSAEFPKEGPSILRIQQVVRGDSAAYFCASSPAREKLFFGSGTQLSVL.

The chain uses TRBV21-1 and TRBJ2-5; the tabulated D call, TRBD1, remains unverified against the DNA. TRBV21-1 is a pseudogene. The CDR3 is 14 amino acids. The CDR3 loop is CASSGTLYQETQYF. CDR3 bases: TGTGCCAGCAGCGGGACCCTGTACCAAGAGACCCAGTACTTC.

This clonotype turned up a few times. The V gene is TRBV13, the J gene TRBJ2-1, with D unclear. CDR3 size: 15 residues. Germline V CDR1 and CDR2: PRHDT, FYEKMQ (reference sequence). Trimming removed 2 bases from V and 2 bases from J, with 10 bases in between. The CDR3 bases are TGTGCCAGCAGCTTACGCCAGCTACCCTACAATGAGCAGTTCTTC. It encodes CASSLRQLPYNEQFF.

This chain joins TRBV28 and TRBJ2-1, with 7 bases matching TRBD1. Trimming at V came to 3 bases and at J to 5 bases, leaving 7 bases not matched to a gene. The CDR3 is made up of 15 amino acids. Germline V lookup: CDR1 MDHEN, CDR2 SYDVKM. CDR3 in DNA: TGTGCCAGCAGTTTGATGGGACAGACCGACAATGAGCAGTTCTTC. It encodes CASSLMGQTDNEQFF.

This clonotype appeared many times. V is TRBV6-2 or TRBV6-3 and J is TRBJ2-1; D is unresolved. Per germline, CDR1 MNHEY and CDR2 SVGEGT. This CDR3 is built from 11 residues. With 5 bases removed from V and 4 bases from J, the gap between germline ends came to 3 bases. The CDR3 nucleotides read TGTGCCAGCAGTCGGTACAATGAGCAGTTCTTC. It codes for CASSRYNEQFF.

This clonotype was picked up a small number of times. The gene calls are TRBV7-9 and TRBJ1-1; 10 bases line up with TRBD1. The CDR3 is 15 amino acids. The V gene's germline CDR1 is SEHNR and CDR2 FQNEAQ (reference sequence). The ends lost 4 bases at V and 11 bases at J; junction bases unmatched: 13. CDR3 sequence: CASSYPPGQGSVAFF. The CDR3 DNA follows: TGTGCCAGCAGCTACCCTCCGGGACAGGGGTCCGTGGCTTTCTTT.

This clonotype showed up just a few times. The rearrangement joins TRBV6-2 or TRBV6-3 to TRBJ2-5, with TRBD2 matching 10 bases. Per germline, CDR1 MNHEY and CDR2 SVGEGT. This CDR3 is built from 17 residues. The ends lost 2 bases at V and 2 bases at J; junction bases unmatched: 8. CDR3 region: CASSYPRLAGTQETQYF. CDR3 nucleotides: TGTGCCAGCAGTTACCCGAGACTAGCGGGCACACAAGAGACCCAGTACTTC.